Ten or more counts support the clone carrying this T cell receptor beta chain. The antigen is not known. The sample comes from a study of blood T cells in healthy people across ages. Notes on the study in general: The fall in TCR beta diversity per million T cells was roughly linear with age.

PCR was performed a second time for roughly 6 to 12 cycles using a sample-barcoded 5' primer and a J-beta primer mix. Unique molecular identifiers of 12 random nucleotides labeled each cDNA. MiXCR, applied by TCRdb to the 5' RACE reads, yields one record per CDR3 protein. The table shows approximately 320,000 distinct CDR3 sequences, with about 25% occurring only once. Germline loops: CDR1 MNHEY, CDR2 SMNVEV (reference sequence). V dropped 6 bases and J dropped 8 bases, with 10 bases sitting between them. The CDR3 consists of 12 residues. The donors, aged roughly 6 to 90, were healthy Caucasians from Russia. Total RNA, at least 6 micrograms per sample, came from PBMCs.

Sequencing was done on a sample of blood. The receptor was derived from a woman aged 70-85 years in good health. V and J are TRBV27 and TRBJ1-4; D is perhaps TRBD1 (5 bases). The CDR3 DNA reads as TGTGCCAGCAGGGGGCGAGAGGAAAAACTGTTTTTT. This translates into CASRGREEKLFF.